These 16 T cell receptor beta chains share one sample of origin, sequenced in a study of CXCR3-negative and CXCR3-positive naive CD8 T cells (dated by TCRdb to between 2017 and 2020). The full study reports these points: TRB CDR3s from CXCR3-positive naive cells showed higher hydrophobicity (lower Kidera factor 4), lower energy, and higher strength and volume indices than CXCR3-negative naive cells.

Instrument on record: NextSeq 550. The Human TCR Profiling Kit (MiLaboratory) was used to prepare UMI-labeled 5' RACE TRB cDNA libraries. TCRdb reprocessed the reads and assigns one entry to each CDR3 protein sequence, leaving out DNA. The table of this sample itemizes over 100,000 distinct CDR3 sequences. Jointly, the top ten make up 0.35% to 0.4% of the sample. Their cognate antigens are unknown. Sequences were obtained from naive CXCR3+ CD8+ T cells from blood. Explained via the paper, the cell subset or site label denotes: CD45RO-CCR7+CD27+CD95- naive CD8+ T cells expressing CXCR3 (TNR3+). The receptors here all came from a human donor in good health. Some clones in this sample may be carry-over from other donors' samples.

This rearrangement joins TRBV12-3 or TRBV12-4 to TRBJ2-7. The CDR3 runs to 13 residues. This chain's CDR3 is CASSAFDSYEQYF.

The chain carries TRBV13 and TRBJ1-6. This CDR3 region has 12 residues. CDR1 PRHDT and CDR2 FYEKMQ come from the germline V gene (reference sequence). The CDR3 reads CASSGQNSPLHF. Complete variable domain (other parts from reference TRBV13 and TRBJ1-6): AAGVIQSPRHLIKEKRETATLKCYPIPRHDTVYWYQQGPGQDPQFLISFYEKMQSDKGSIPDRFSAQQFSDYHSELNMSSLELGDSALYFCASSGQNSPLHFGNGTRLTVT.

The V call is TRBV7-3, the J call TRBJ1-4. The CDR3 extends over 14 amino acids. CDR1 and CDR2 from the germline V gene are SGHTA and FQGTGA. The CDR3 sequence is CASSFLWDNEKLFF.

This sequence joins TRBV5-6 and TRBJ1-5. This CDR3 comprises 15 residues. Germline-derived CDR1 and CDR2 are SGHDT and YYEEEE. The CDR3 is CASSLWVQAGQPQHF.

The rearrangement uses TRBV5-1 and TRBJ2-1; the D call of TRBD1 rests on TCRdb alone, since no DNA is present to check it. The CDR3 has 15 residues. Germline values: CDR1 SGHRS, CDR2 YFSETQ. The CDR3 loop reads CASSRGLSGGNEQFF.

The chain employs TRBV5-1 and TRBJ2-3. There are 15 residues in the CDR3. CDR1 SGHRS and CDR2 YFSETQ come from the germline V gene. This CDR3 reads CASSLVQSSTDTQYF.

This chain joins TRBV20-1 and TRBJ2-1; without DNA, the TCRdb call of TRBD2 cannot be checked. Germline V gene data show CDR1 as DFQATT and CDR2 as SNEGSKA (reference sequence). The CDR3 is made up of 18 amino acids. The CDR3 region is CSARDTGLAGGSYNEQFF.

The chain couples TRBV9 to TRBJ2-7; the D gene TCRdb calls, TRBD1, cannot be checked with no DNA. Germline lookup yields CDR1 SGDLS and CDR2 YYNGEE. The CDR3 consists of 16 residues. The CDR3 spells CASSVGVGQGAHEQYF.

The chain has TRBV7-7 and TRBJ2-5; the TCRdb call, TRBD2, lacks DNA for checking. CDR1 SSHAT and CDR2 FNYEAQ come from the germline V gene (reference sequence). The CDR3 length is 16 residues. CDR3 in amino acids: CASSLDPLAGGETQYF.

The chain recombines TRBV24-1 with TRBJ2-2. CDR1 and CDR2 (germline): KGHDR, SFDVKD. The length of the CDR3 is 16 residues. CDR3 protein: CATSEAVGSGTGELFF.

V gene TRBV19 combines with J gene TRBJ1-1. Germline CDR1 is LNHDA and CDR2 is SQIVND (reference sequence). There are 14 residues in the CDR3. The CDR3 protein is CASSWSAGNTEAFF.

This CDR3 reads CASSLDKVSVPPNYGYTF. This chain links TRBV7-8 with TRBJ1-2. CDR1 and CDR2 (germline): SGHVS, FQNEAQ. The CDR3 consists of 18 residues.

The V call is TRBV6-2 or TRBV6-3, the J call TRBJ2-5; without DNA, the TCRdb call of TRBD1 cannot be checked. The CDR3 extends over 14 amino acids. CDR1 MNHEY and CDR2 SVGEGT come from the germline V gene. This chain's CDR3 is CASPLSGKGETQYF.

The chain has TRBV7-6 and TRBJ2-1; TCRdb selects TRBD2, and the lack of DNA leaves this call unchecked. The CDR3 sequence is 20 residues long. Per germline, CDR1 SGHVS and CDR2 FNYEAQ. The CDR3 reads CASSSAIGPMGRAHYNEQFF.

The rearrangement joins TRBV11-2 to TRBJ2-3; the D call from TCRdb, TRBD1, cannot be confirmed without DNA. The CDR3 sequence is 19 residues long. Germline V CDR1 and CDR2: SGHAT, FQNNGV. CDR3 protein: CASSLVRPTTGGGTDTQYF.

The chain carries TRBV27 and TRBJ1-6; TCRdb gives TRBD1 as the D gene, but with no DNA this cannot be confirmed. The CDR3 runs 15 residues. Per the germline V gene, CDR1 is MNHEY and CDR2 is SMNVEV (reference sequence). This CDR3 is CASRPTTVGLLSLHF.